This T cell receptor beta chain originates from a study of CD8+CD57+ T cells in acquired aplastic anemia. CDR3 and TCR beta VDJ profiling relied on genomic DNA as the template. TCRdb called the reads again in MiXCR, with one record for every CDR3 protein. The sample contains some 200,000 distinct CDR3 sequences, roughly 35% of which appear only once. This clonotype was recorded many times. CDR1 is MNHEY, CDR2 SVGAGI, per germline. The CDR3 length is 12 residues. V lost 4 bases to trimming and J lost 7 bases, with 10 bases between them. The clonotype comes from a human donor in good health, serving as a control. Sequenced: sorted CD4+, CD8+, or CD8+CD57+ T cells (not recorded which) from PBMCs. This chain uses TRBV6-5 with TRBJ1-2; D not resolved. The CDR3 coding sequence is TGTGCCAGCAGTTCACGGATGAGTGGCTACACCTTC. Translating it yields CASSSRMSGYTF.